These 31 T cell receptor beta chains share one sample of origin, sequenced in a study of CD8+CD57+ T cells in acquired aplastic anemia. Patients chosen for sequencing had CD8+CD57+ cells that had expanded, as shown by flow cytometry. TCR beta VDJ combinations and CDR3 sequences were profiled from genomic DNA. TCRdb passed the reads through MiXCR, listing each CDR3 protein once. The profile covers about 98,000 distinct CDR3 sequences, with roughly 70% appearing a single time and around three fifths taken by the ten largest. Specimen: sorted CD4+, CD8+, or CD8+CD57+ T cells (not recorded which) from PBMCs. These receptors all come from a human donor with aplastic anemia.

The V gene is TRBV7-2, the J gene TRBJ2-7; 10 bases are shared with TRBD1. The germline gives CDR1 SGHTA, CDR2 FQGNSA. Germline trimming cut 5 bases from V and 1 base from J; bases unmatched to any gene: 5. This CDR3 spans 15 amino acids. CDR3 coding DNA: TGTGCCAGCAGCCAAGGGACAGGGGAGTCCTACGAGCAGTACTTC. As protein: CASSQGTGESYEQYF.

The chain couples TRBV7-2 to TRBJ2-7; the D gene is possibly TRBD2 (5 bases). The CDR3 has 13 amino acids. Germline V gives CDR1 SGHTA, CDR2 FQGNSA. The V and J ends lost 5 bases and 6 bases respectively, with 14 bases between them. The chain's CDR3 is CASSPGVLVEQYF. DNA of the CDR3: TGTGCCAGCAGCCCCGGGGTCCTTGTCGAGCAGTACTTC.

This rearrangement joins TRBV29-1 to TRBJ2-2; TRBD2 is a possible D gene (5 bases). The V and J ends lost 3 bases and 0 bases respectively, with 8 bases between them. Germline V lookup: CDR1 SQVTM, CDR2 ANQGSEA. The CDR3 is made up of 14 amino acids. The CDR3 spells CSVDAGSNTGELFF. The CDR3 nucleotides read TGCAGCGTTGATGCGGGTTCGAACACCGGGGAGCTGTTTTTT.

This clonotype was counted only a few times. The chain employs TRBV25-1 and TRBJ1-2, with TRBD1 identical over 12 bases. After removal of 10 bases from V and 6 bases from J, the junction contained 6 bases not matched to a gene. The germline V gene has CDR1 MGHDK and CDR2 SYGVNS. The CDR3 extends over 13 amino acids. CDR3 sequence (DNA): TGTGCCACCGGGACAGGGGGCGAGGATGGCTACACCTTC. This encodes CATGTGGEDGYTF.

J is TRBJ1-2 and V is TRBV25-1, with 9 bases identical to TRBD1. V gave up 4 bases and J gave up 4 bases; unmatched junction bases: 4. Germline V gene lookup returns CDR1 MGHDK and CDR2 SYGVNS. This CDR3 has 14 residues. CDR3 sequence (DNA): TGTGCCAGCAGTGCGGGACAGGGAATCTATGGCTACACCTTC. Protein sequence: CASSAGQGIYGYTF.

The chain joins TRBV20-1 to TRBJ1-2; D perhaps matches TRBD1 (6 bases). The CDR3 covers 13 residues. Trimming removed 4 bases from V and 6 bases from J, with 15 bases in between. Germline V gene data show CDR1 as DFQATT and CDR2 as SNEGSKA (reference sequence). The CDR3 DNA reads TGCAGTGCTAATCCCAGGGGTTTGGATGGCTACACCTTC. The encoded protein is CSANPRGLDGYTF.

This clonotype came up many times. A read error may account for a junction end that differs from germline. This chain connects TRBV15 to TRBJ1-5; D gene ambiguous. The CDR3 runs to 14 residues. CDR1 is LNHNV, CDR2 YYDKDF, per germline (reference sequence). In DNA form, the CDR3 reads TGTGCCACCAGCAGAGGTCTGAGCAGTCAGCCCCAGCATTTT. Amino acids: CATSRGLSSQPQHF.

The gene calls are TRBV19 and TRBJ2-7; either TRBD1 or TRBD2 may supply D (5 bases each). Trimming removed 8 bases at V and 5 bases at J, with 19 bases between. CDR1 and CDR2 from the germline V gene are LNHDA and SQIVND (reference sequence). This CDR3 spans 14 amino acids. This chain's CDR3 is CASATGTPWDEQYF. The DNA of the CDR3 is TGTGCCAGTGCGACCGGGACCCCTTGGGACGAGCAGTACTTC.

CDR3 protein: CASSWWNTEAFF. DNA of the CDR3: TGTGCCAGTAGTTGGTGGAATACTGAAGCTTTCTTT. This sequence joins TRBV10-3 and TRBJ1-1; no clear D. CDR3 size: 12 residues. Germline lookup yields CDR1 ENHRY and CDR2 SYGVKD. V lost 10 bases and J lost 5, with 14 bases in between.

In this sample, this clonotype turned up a few times. The chain couples TRBV2 to TRBJ1-5, with D maybe TRBD1 (5 bases). V was pared by 1 base and J by 8 bases, with 6 bases between. The V gene's germline CDR1 is SNHLY and CDR2 FYNNEI. The length of the CDR3 is 12 residues. This CDR3 reads CASSEVREPQHF. In DNA, the CDR3 is TGTGCCAGCAGTGAAGTCAGGGAGCCCCAGCATTTT.

The V and J genes are TRBV4-2 and TRBJ2-7; 8 bases are shared with TRBD2. With V trimmed by 2 bases and J by 3 bases, 3 bases remained unmatched. This CDR3 is 14 amino acids long. Looked up from germline, CDR1 is LGHNA and CDR2 is YNFKEQ. The CDR3 spells CASSQSGRLYEQYF. The DNA of the CDR3 is TGTGCCAGCAGCCAAAGCGGGAGACTCTACGAGCAGTACTTC.

V gene TRBV15 combines with J gene TRBJ2-7; possibly TRBD1 for D (6 bases). Germline CDR1 LNHNV, CDR2 YYDKDF (reference sequence). This CDR3 comprises 13 residues. Deletions cut 4 bases from V and 3 bases from J, with 10 bases between. The CDR3 here is CATSNDRSYEQYF. For the CDR3, the DNA is TGTGCCACCAGCAATGACAGGAGCTACGAGCAGTACTTC.

The rearrangement joins TRBV7-3 to TRBJ2-7; D is undetermined. This CDR3 has 13 amino acids. Per the germline V gene, CDR1 is SGHTA and CDR2 is FQGTGA. The V end was cut by 5 bases, the J end by 3 bases, with 11 bases between. The CDR3 sequence is CASSLLPIYEQYF. The CDR3 DNA reads TGTGCCAGCAGCCTCCTACCTATCTACGAGCAGTACTTC.

The chain links TRBV9 to TRBJ2-5; 8 bases match TRBD2. V lost 2 bases, J lost 5 bases, and 5 bases stayed unmatched. The germline gives CDR1 SGDLS, CDR2 YYNGEE. The CDR3 totals 14 residues. CDR3 DNA sequence: TGTGCCAGCAGCGTCGGGGGGGTTCAGGAGACCCAGTACTTC. As protein: CASSVGGVQETQYF.

V is TRBV20-1 and J is TRBJ2-3; a weak D match, TRBD2 (5 bases). Germline loops: CDR1 DFQATT, CDR2 SNEGSKA (reference sequence). Trimming removed 2 bases from V and 2 bases from J, with 14 bases in between. The CDR3 covers 15 residues. The CDR3 sequence: CSARRGYGTTDTQYF. CDR3 in DNA: TGCAGTGCTAGACGCGGGTACGGAACCACAGATACGCAGTATTTT.

This clonotype was seen a single time. The chain joins TRBV20-1 to TRBJ2-4; 7 bases are shared with TRBD1. The V and J ends lost 3 bases and 10 bases, in that order; junction bases with no gene match: 6. Germline V gene data show CDR1 as DFQATT and CDR2 as SNEGSKA (reference sequence). This CDR3 region has 12 residues. Here the CDR3 DNA reads TGCAGTGCTAGTTGGCAGGGGGAAATTCAGTACTTC. Residues: CSASWQGEIQYF.

This clonotype was seen a few times. The V gene is TRBV29-1, the J gene TRBJ2-7; D ambiguous. The CDR3 contains 10 residues. Germline lookup yields CDR1 SQVTM and CDR2 ANQGSEA. With 3 bases removed from V and 7 bases from J, the gap between germline ends came to 7 bases. The CDR3 region has the DNA TGCAGCGTTGATCCGGCAGAGCAGTACTTC. Protein product: CSVDPAEQYF.

The chain is built from TRBV2 and TRBJ1-6; 12 positions agree with TRBD1. This CDR3 is 12 amino acids long. Looked up from germline, CDR1 is SNHLY and CDR2 is FYNNEI. The J segment lost 14 bases and the V segment lost 6 bases, leaving 2 bases of the junction unmatched. CDR3 region: CASRGTGGSLHF. CDR3 coding DNA: TGTGCCAGCAGGGGGACAGGGGGCTCCCTCCACTTT.

This chain uses TRBV2 with TRBJ2-7; TRBD2 matches 10 bases. CDR3 length equals 14 residues. With V trimmed by 6 bases and J by 2 bases, 4 bases remained unmatched. Germline V gene data show CDR1 as SNHLY and CDR2 as FYNNEI. In nucleotides, the CDR3 is TGTGCCAGCAGCTGGACTAGCGGTACCTACGAGCAGTACTTC. Protein product: CASSWTSGTYEQYF. Together with reference TRBV2 and TRBJ2-7, the CDR3 gives the full variable domain: EPEVTQTPSHQVTQMGQEVILRCVPISNHLYFYWYRQILGQKVEFLVSFYNNEISEKSEIFDDQFSVERPDGSNFTLKIRSTKLEDSAMYFCASSWTSGTYEQYFGPGTRLTVT.

The gene calls are TRBV5-6 and TRBJ2-7, with D perhaps matching TRBD1 (6 bases). The CDR3 contains 13 residues. Trimming pared 4 bases from V and 2 bases from J, leaving 10 bases between. Germline lookup yields CDR1 SGHDT and CDR2 YYEEEE. The CDR3 bases are TGTGCCAGCAGCAAGACAGGCGCCTACGAGCAGTACTTC. Its protein product is CASSKTGAYEQYF.

The J gene is TRBJ1-6, the V gene TRBV5-1; D is possibly TRBD1 (6 bases). This CDR3 region has 12 residues. The germline V gene encodes CDR1 SGHRS and CDR2 YFSETQ. Trimming stripped 0 bases from V and 14 bases from J, with 9 bases between. CDR3 residues: CASSLGAGALHF. CDR3 coding DNA: TGCGCCAGCAGCTTGGGGGCAGGGGCCCTCCACTTT. The full variable domain, rest sourced from reference TRBV5-1 and TRBJ1-6, is KAGVTQTPRYLIKTRGQQVTLSCSPISGHRSVSWYQQTPGQGLQFLFEYFSETQRNKGNFPGRFSGRQFSNSRSEMNVSTLELGDSALYLCASSLGAGALHFGNGTRLTVT.

The chain carries TRBV20-1 and TRBJ2-1, with 7 bases that match TRBD1. From germline, CDR1 is DFQATT and CDR2 SNEGSKA (reference sequence). The trim removed 0 bases at V and 4 bases at J, leaving 6 bases unmatched. The CDR3 totals 15 residues. In DNA, the CDR3 is TGCAGTGCTAGAGATACGACAGGGCTTTACAATGAGCAGTTCTTC. Protein product: CSARDTTGLYNEQFF.

This clonotype was seen many times. The chain couples TRBV7-9 to TRBJ2-1; no reliable D call. Per germline, CDR1 SEHNR and CDR2 FQNEAQ (reference sequence). This CDR3 is built from 15 residues. V lost 4 bases to trimming and J lost 0 bases, with 10 bases between them. In DNA form, the CDR3 reads TGTGCCAGCAGCTATGCAGTTAGCTCCTACAATGAGCAGTTCTTC. Protein sequence: CASSYAVSSYNEQFF.

This chain uses TRBV6-1 with TRBJ2-7; the D is unclear. Germline CDR1 and CDR2: MNHNS and SASEGT. V was clipped by 6 bases and J by 7 bases, with 13 bases between them. The CDR3 is 12 amino acids. Here the CDR3 DNA reads TGTGCCAGCAGAATCAGAGGTGTAGAGCAGTACTTC. Amino acid sequence: CASRIRGVEQYF.

V is TRBV4-2 and J is TRBJ2-7, with 10 bases fitting TRBD2. Trimming cost V 4 bases and J 2 bases; bases outside gene matches: 8. The CDR3 consists of 16 residues. Germline V gene sequence: CDR1 LGHNA, CDR2 YNFKEQ. Written as DNA, the CDR3 is TGTGCCAGCAGCCCAACTCCTAGCGGGGGTCCCTACGAGCAGTACTTC. Translating it yields CASSPTPSGGPYEQYF.

The sample holds many counts of this clonotype. V gene TRBV27 combines with J gene TRBJ2-5, with 10 bases fitting TRBD2. The germline V gene has CDR1 MNHEY and CDR2 SMNVEV (reference sequence). With V trimmed by 6 bases and J by 1 base, 8 bases remained unmatched. This CDR3 spans 16 amino acids. The CDR3 coding sequence is TGTGCCAGCAGATCTTTAGCGGGAGGATTCCAAGAGACCCAGTACTTC. This sequence encodes CASRSLAGGFQETQYF.

This chain links TRBV6-4 with TRBJ2-3; 13 bases map to TRBD2. The V gene's germline CDR1 is MRHNA and CDR2 SNTAGT. The CDR3 is 16 residues long. Losses at the gene ends were 2 bases for V and 1 base for J; bases not matched to a gene: 0. The CDR3 coding sequence is TGTGCCAGCAGTGACGGACTAGCGGGAGGCACAGATACGCAGTATTTT. Its translation is CASSDGLAGGTDTQYF.

V usage is TRBV10-3 and J usage is TRBJ2-7; 9 bases are a match to TRBD1. With 0 bases clipped from V and 4 bases from J, the junction kept 10 bases outside the gene matches. The CDR3 is made up of 17 amino acids. The germline V gene has CDR1 ENHRY and CDR2 SYGVKD. CDR3: CAISESIRDRVGYEQYF. The CDR3 coding sequence is TGTGCCATCAGTGAGTCGATCCGGGACAGGGTCGGGTACGAGCAGTACTTC.

The chain uses TRBV29-1 and TRBJ2-1, with 7 bases identical to TRBD2. Trimming took 4 bases from V and 6 from J; bases not matched to a gene: 6. This CDR3 contains 13 residues. The germline CDR1 and CDR2 sequences are SQVTM and ANQGSEA. CDR3 nucleotides: TGCAGCGTTGTTCCTAGCGGTTTCAATGAGCAGTTCTTC. This sequence encodes CSVVPSGFNEQFF.

The chain has TRBV20-1 and TRBJ2-2; 9 bases map to TRBD1. Germline values: CDR1 DFQATT, CDR2 SNEGSKA (reference sequence). Trimming removed 1 base from V and 6 bases from J; junction bases left unmatched: 6. The CDR3 runs to 15 residues. As DNA, the CDR3 is TGCAGTGCTAGAGCCCCGGGACAGGGAGCCGGGGAGCTGTTTTTT. The encoded protein is CSARAPGQGAGELFF.

This chain joins TRBV5-4 and TRBJ2-2; TRBD2 aligns across 7 bases. Germline V lookup: CDR1 SGHNT, CDR2 YYREEE (reference sequence). CDR3 length: 15 amino acids. J lost 3 bases, V lost 3 bases, and 5 bases had no gene match. The CDR3 DNA reads as TGTGCCAGCAGCTACGGGGCGGGAGACACCGGGGAGCTGTTTTTT. Translating gives CASSYGAGDTGELFF.